The table lists the clone carrying this T cell receptor (beta chain) with many counts. Time point reported: pre-sensitization, week 0. The treatment is: therapeutic diphenylcyclopropenone sensitization with weekly scalp DPC. Unfractionated whole blood yielded total RNA. The data belong to a study of human T cells and chemical hapten exposure. One entry per CDR3 protein results from TCRdb running MiXCR on the RACE reads. Of some 250,000 distinct CDR3 sequences listed, around 7.3% were seen once; the top ten hold 1.2%. Sequences were derived from whole blood, sampled in connection with sensitization to the hapten diphenylcyclopropenone (DPC). The TCR comes from a young man with alopecia areata. Some clones in this sample may be carry-over from other donors' samples.

The CDR3 region is CASSQYGQGSSPLHF. The CDR3 region has the DNA TGTGCCAGCAGCCAATACGGACAGGGCTCTTCACCCCTCCACTTT. V and J are TRBV7-9 and TRBJ1-6; 8 bases map to TRBD1. V lost 5 bases to trimming and J lost 9 bases; unmatched junction nucleotides: 9. In germline, CDR1 is SEHNR, CDR2 FQNEAQ (reference sequence). The length of the CDR3 is 15 residues.